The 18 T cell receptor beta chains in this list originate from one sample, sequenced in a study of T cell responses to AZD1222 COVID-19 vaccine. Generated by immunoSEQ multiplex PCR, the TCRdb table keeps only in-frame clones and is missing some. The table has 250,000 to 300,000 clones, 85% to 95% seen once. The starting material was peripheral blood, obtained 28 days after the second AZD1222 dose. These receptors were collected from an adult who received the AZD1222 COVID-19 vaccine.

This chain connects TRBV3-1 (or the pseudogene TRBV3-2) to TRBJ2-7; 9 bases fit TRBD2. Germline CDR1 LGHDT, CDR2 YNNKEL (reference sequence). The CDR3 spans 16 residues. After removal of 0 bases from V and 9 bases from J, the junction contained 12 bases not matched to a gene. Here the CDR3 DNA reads TGTGCCAGCAGCCAAGATCGGCTAGCGGGGTTTATGGGGCAGTACTTC. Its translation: CASSQDRLAGFMGQYF.

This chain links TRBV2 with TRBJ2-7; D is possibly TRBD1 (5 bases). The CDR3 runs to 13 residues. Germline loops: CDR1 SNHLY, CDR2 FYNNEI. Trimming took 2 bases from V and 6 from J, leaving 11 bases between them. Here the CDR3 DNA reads TGTGCCAGCAGTGAACTTCGACAGTCCGAGCAGTACTTC. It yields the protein CASSELRQSEQYF.

The CDR3 loop is CASSPGPFYTTEKLFF. In DNA, the CDR3 is TGTGCCAGCAGTCCCGGACCTTTCTATACCACGGAAAAACTGTTTTTT. The chain links TRBV2 to TRBJ1-4; D unclear. CDR1 and CDR2 from the germline V gene are SNHLY and FYNNEI. CDR3 length equals 16 residues. V lost 5 bases, J lost 8 bases, and 21 bases lay in between.

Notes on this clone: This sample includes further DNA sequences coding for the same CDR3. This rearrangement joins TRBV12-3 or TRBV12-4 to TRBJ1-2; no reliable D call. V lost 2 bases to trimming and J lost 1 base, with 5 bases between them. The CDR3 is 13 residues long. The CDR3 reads CASSLTGNYGYTF. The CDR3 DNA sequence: TGTGCCAGCAGTTTAACGGGTAACTATGGCTACACCTTC.

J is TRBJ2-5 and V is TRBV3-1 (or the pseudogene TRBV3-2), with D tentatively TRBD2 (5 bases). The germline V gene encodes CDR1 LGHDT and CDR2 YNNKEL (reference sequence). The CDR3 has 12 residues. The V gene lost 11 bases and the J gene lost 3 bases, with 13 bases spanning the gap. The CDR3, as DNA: TGTGCCTCCGGGGTATTAAAAGAGACCCAGTACTTC. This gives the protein CASGVLKETQYF.

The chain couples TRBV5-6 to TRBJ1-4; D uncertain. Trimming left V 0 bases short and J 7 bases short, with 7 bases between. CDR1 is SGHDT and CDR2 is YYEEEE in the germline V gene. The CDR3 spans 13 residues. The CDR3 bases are TGTGCCAGCAGCTTGGGGCAGCTTGAAAAACTGTTTTTT. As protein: CASSLGQLEKLFF.

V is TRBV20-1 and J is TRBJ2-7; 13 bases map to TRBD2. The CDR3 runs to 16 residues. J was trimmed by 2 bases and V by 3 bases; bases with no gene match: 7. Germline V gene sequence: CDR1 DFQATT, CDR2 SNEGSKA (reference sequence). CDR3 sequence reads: CSASGLAGAIAYEQYF. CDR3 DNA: TGCAGTGCTAGTGGACTAGCGGGGGCCATTGCCTACGAGCAGTACTTC.

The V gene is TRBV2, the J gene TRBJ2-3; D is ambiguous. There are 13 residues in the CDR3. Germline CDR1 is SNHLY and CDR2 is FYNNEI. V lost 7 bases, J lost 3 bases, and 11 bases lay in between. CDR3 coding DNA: TGTGCCAGCACCCCGTCCCGGACAGATACGCAGTATTTT. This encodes CASTPSRTDTQYF.

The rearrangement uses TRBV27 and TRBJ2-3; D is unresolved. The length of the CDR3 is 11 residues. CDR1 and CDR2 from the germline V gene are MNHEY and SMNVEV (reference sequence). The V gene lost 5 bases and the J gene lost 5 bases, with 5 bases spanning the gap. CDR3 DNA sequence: TGTGCCAGCAGTCTAGAAGATACGCAGTATTTT. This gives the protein CASSLEDTQYF.

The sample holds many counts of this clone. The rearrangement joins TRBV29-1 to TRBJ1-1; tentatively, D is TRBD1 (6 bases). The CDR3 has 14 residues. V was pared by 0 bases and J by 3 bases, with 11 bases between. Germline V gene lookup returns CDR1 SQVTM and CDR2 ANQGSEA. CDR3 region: CSVEESAGDTEAFF. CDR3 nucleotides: TGCAGCGTTGAAGAATCCGCAGGGGACACTGAAGCTTTCTTT.

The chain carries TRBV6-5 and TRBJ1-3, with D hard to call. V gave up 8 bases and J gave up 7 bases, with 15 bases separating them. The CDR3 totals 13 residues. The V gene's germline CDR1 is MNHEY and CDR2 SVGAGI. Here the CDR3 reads CASSDPPGNTIYF. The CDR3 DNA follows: TGTGCCAGCTCCGACCCGCCGGGGAACACCATATATTTT.

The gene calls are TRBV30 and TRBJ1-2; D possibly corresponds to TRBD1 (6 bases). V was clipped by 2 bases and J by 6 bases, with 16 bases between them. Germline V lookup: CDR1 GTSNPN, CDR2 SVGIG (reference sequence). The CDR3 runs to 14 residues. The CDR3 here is CAWSPRNRVHGYTF. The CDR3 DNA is TGTGCCTGGAGTCCTCGAAACAGGGTACATGGCTACACCTTC.

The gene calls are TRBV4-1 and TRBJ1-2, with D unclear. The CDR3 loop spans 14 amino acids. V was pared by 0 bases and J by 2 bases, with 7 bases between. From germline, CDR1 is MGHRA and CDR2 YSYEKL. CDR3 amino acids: CASSQEGQNYGYTF. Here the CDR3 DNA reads TGCGCCAGCAGCCAAGAAGGGCAGAACTATGGCTACACCTTC.

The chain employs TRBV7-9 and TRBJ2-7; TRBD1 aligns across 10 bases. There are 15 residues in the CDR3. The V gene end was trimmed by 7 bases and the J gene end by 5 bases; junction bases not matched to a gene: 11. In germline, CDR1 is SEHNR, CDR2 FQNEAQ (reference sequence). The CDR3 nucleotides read TGTGCCAGCACACTAGGGGGGACAGGGGCGGACGAGCAGTACTTC. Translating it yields CASTLGGTGADEQYF.

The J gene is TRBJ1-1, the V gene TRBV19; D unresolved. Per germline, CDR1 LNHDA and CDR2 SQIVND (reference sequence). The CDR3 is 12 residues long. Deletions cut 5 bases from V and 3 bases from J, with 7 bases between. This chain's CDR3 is CASSDTDTEAFF. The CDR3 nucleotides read TGTGCCAGTAGTGACACCGACACTGAAGCTTTCTTT.

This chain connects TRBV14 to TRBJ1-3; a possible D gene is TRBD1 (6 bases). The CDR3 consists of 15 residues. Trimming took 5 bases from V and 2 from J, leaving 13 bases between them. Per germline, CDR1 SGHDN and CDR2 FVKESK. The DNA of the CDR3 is TGTGCCAGCAGCAAAGGGGGAAGAGCTGGAAACACCATATATTTT. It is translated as CASSKGGRAGNTIYF. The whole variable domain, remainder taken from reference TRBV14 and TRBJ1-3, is EAGVTQFPSHSVIEKGQTVTLRCDPISGHDNLYWYRRVMGKEIKFLLHFVKESKQDESGMPNNRFLAERTGGTYSTLKVQPAELEDSGVYFCASSKGGRAGNTIYFGEGSWLTVV.

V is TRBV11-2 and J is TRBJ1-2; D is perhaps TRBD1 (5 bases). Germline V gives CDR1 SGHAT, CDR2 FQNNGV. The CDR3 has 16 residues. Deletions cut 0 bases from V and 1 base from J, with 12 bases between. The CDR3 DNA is TGTGCCAGCAGCTTAGACTTATGGCAGGGTAACTATGGCTACACCTTC. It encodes CASSLDLWQGNYGYTF.

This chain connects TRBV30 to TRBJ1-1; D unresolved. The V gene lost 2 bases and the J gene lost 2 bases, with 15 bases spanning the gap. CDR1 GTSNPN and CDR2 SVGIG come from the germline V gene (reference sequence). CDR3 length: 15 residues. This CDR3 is CAWSKWPEGNTEAFF. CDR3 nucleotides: TGTGCCTGGAGTAAGTGGCCCGAGGGTAACACTGAAGCTTTCTTT.